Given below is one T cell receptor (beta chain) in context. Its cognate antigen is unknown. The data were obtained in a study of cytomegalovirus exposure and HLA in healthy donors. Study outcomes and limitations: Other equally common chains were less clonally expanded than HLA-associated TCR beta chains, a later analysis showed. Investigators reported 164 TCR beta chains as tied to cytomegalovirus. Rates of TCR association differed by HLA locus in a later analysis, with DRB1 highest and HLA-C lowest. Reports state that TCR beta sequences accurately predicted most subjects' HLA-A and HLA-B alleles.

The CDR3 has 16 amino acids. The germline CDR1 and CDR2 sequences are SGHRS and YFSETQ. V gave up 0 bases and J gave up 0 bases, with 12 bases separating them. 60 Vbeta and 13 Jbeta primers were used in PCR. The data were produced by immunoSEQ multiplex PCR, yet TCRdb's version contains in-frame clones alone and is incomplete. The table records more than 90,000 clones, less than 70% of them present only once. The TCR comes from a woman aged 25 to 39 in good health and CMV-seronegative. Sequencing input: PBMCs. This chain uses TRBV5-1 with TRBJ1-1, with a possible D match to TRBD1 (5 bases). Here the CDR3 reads CASSLEAGGMNTEAFF. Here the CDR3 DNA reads TGCGCCAGCAGCTTGGAGGCGGGGGGAATGAACACTGAAGCTTTCTTT.